The 21 T cell receptor beta chains given below trace back to one sample, sequenced in a study of response to subunit inactivated influenza vaccine (dated by TCRdb to the late 2010s). The protocol used for the library was RT-PCR. The sequencer was an Illumina HiSeq 2500. TCRdb reran the public reads through fastp at Q25 and MiXCR, keeping productive beta chains. Rows are unified per CDR3 protein, each entry keeping the most common DNA and genes. The sample profile shows more than 200,000 distinct CDR3 sequences; 9% to 15% of them were found once. The top ten constitute over 6.5% of the sample. The source material was non-naive T cells sorted from PBMCs, sampled 14 to 15 days before vaccination. The cell subset or site label, as the study defines it: memory T cell fraction. These TCRs come from a man over 45 who received an inactivated influenza vaccine. Donor details come from another sample of the same person, matched by shared clones.

This clonotype has more than one count but fewer than ten. The chain recombines TRBV12-3 or TRBV12-4 with TRBJ2-5; D not resolved. Trimming stripped 3 bases from V and 2 bases from J, with 10 bases between. This CDR3 is 14 amino acids long. Here the CDR3 reads CASSFRGGQETQYF. For the CDR3, the DNA is TGTGCCAGCAGTTTTCGAGGCGGACAAGAGACCCAGTACTTC.

This clonotype was picked up a small number of times. The chain recombines TRBV20-1 with TRBJ2-3; 10 bases fit TRBD2. The CDR3 runs to 16 residues. With V trimmed by 3 bases and J by 0 bases, 6 bases remained unmatched. Germline CDR1 and CDR2: DFQATT and SNEGSKA (reference sequence). CDR3: CSASRTSGGSTDTQYF. For the CDR3, the DNA is TGCAGTGCTAGCCGGACTAGCGGAGGGAGCACAGATACGCAGTATTTT.

This clonotype appeared a few times. The chain joins TRBV4-2 to TRBJ2-3; TRBD2 matches 10 bases. The V gene end was trimmed by 1 base and the J gene end by 1 base; junction bases not matched to a gene: 2. Germline V lookup: CDR1 LGHNA, CDR2 YNFKEQ. The length of the CDR3 is 16 residues. CDR3 sequence: CASSQAGTSGTDTQYF. CDR3 DNA sequence: TGTGCCAGCAGCCAAGCCGGGACTAGCGGCACAGATACGCAGTATTTT.

The CDR3, as DNA: TGTGCCAGCAGCTTATTGCCAGGGACCCAGTACTTC. Protein sequence: CASSLLPGTQYF. V and J are TRBV11-2 and TRBJ2-5, with D uncertain. The CDR3 extends over 12 amino acids. Trimming took off 2 bases at V and 7 bases at J, with 8 bases between the two ends. Germline V gives CDR1 SGHAT, CDR2 FQNNGV.

This clonotype was observed at least ten times. This chain uses TRBV7-2 with TRBJ2-1; the match to TRBD2 covers 8 bases. CDR1 and CDR2 (germline): SGHTA, FQGNSA. J lost 0 bases, V lost 4 bases, and 5 bases had no gene match. CDR3 length equals 16 residues. CDR3 amino acids: CASSWSGTSSYNEQFF. Here the CDR3 DNA reads TGTGCCAGCAGCTGGTCAGGGACTAGCTCCTACAATGAGCAGTTCTTC.

There are many counts of this clonotype. This sequence joins TRBV29-1 and TRBJ2-7; 10 bases map to TRBD1. The CDR3 runs to 13 residues. V dropped 1 base and J dropped 6; count of bases not matched to a gene: 3. Germline V gives CDR1 SQVTM, CDR2 ANQGSEA. For the CDR3, the DNA is TGCAGCGTTGAAGGGACAGGGGGTTCCGAGCAGTACTTC. It is translated as CSVEGTGGSEQYF.

This clonotype was detected ten times or more. The chain has TRBV5-1 and TRBJ1-1; D may be TRBD1 (6 bases). CDR1 is SGHRS, CDR2 YFSETQ, per germline. This CDR3 is 15 amino acids long. Deletions cut 0 bases from V and 0 bases from J, with 9 bases between. The CDR3 here is CASSLGTVMNTEAFF. DNA for the CDR3: TGCGCCAGCAGCTTGGGGACAGTCATGAACACTGAAGCTTTCTTT.

DNA of the CDR3: TGTGCCATCACTGGGACAGGGGGTGGCTACACCTTC. This gives the protein CAITGTGGGYTF. The chain couples TRBV10-3 to TRBJ1-2, with 11 bases aligning to TRBD1. The germline gives CDR1 ENHRY, CDR2 SYGVKD. The CDR3 extends over 12 amino acids. V trimming: 7 bases; J trimming: 7 bases; junction bases outside the gene matches: 2.

Only a few counts were recorded for this clonotype. The CDR3 is CATSDFGGELFF. In DNA, the CDR3 is TGTGCCACCAGTGATTTCGGCGGGGAGCTGTTTTTT. This chain connects TRBV24-1 to TRBJ2-2; D is unresolved. The V and J ends lost 1 base and 7 bases respectively, with 3 bases between them. Germline loops: CDR1 KGHDR, CDR2 SFDVKD. CDR3 size: 12 residues.

The chain carries TRBV6-1 and TRBJ2-1, with a weak D call TRBD2 (6 bases). Germline-derived CDR1 and CDR2 are MNHNS and SASEGT. V shed 4 bases and J shed 3 bases, with 10 bases lying between them. The CDR3 is 14 residues long. The CDR3 nucleotides are TGTGCCAGCAGTGCCGGGACTGACTACAATGAGCAGTTCTTC. Protein: CASSAGTDYNEQFF.

This clonotype was counted between two and nine times. V usage is TRBV27 and J usage is TRBJ2-7; TRBD2 matches at 9 bases. The CDR3 covers 15 residues. V was clipped by 2 bases and J by 0 bases; unmatched bases: 2. Germline V gives CDR1 MNHEY, CDR2 SMNVEV (reference sequence). The CDR3, as DNA: TGTGCCAGCAGTTTAGGACTAGCGCCCTCCTACGAGCAGTACTTC. This codes for CASSLGLAPSYEQYF.

Comments on this clonotype: This may arise from a read error, as a much more abundant clone is one base away. The V and J genes are TRBV11-1 and TRBJ2-7; TRBD1 might be the D (5 bases). This CDR3 is built from 11 residues. CDR1 is SGHAT, CDR2 FQDESV, per germline (reference sequence). The V end was cut by 3 bases, the J end by 6 bases, with 6 bases between. The CDR3 loop is CASSFDSEQYF. CDR3 nucleotide sequence: TGTGCCAGCAGCTTTGACAGCGAGCAGTACTTC.

This clonotype was seen ten or more times. The chain combines TRBV27 with TRBJ1-6, with a weak D call TRBD1 (6 bases). This CDR3 contains 19 residues. Trimming removed 6 bases at V and 0 bases at J, with 21 bases between. The germline V gene encodes CDR1 MNHEY and CDR2 SMNVEV (reference sequence). The CDR3 loop is CASRIRRDRRISYNSPLHF. The CDR3 DNA reads TGTGCCAGCAGAATACGTCGAGACAGGAGAATCTCCTATAATTCACCCCTCCACTTT.

This clonotype occurred many times. The V and J genes are TRBV12-3 or TRBV12-4 and TRBJ2-3, with 11 positions matching TRBD1. The V gene end was trimmed by 4 bases and the J gene end by 9 bases; junction bases not matched to a gene: 9. The CDR3 has 15 amino acids. The CDR3 protein is CASSSPGQGEGTQYF. CDR3 nucleotide sequence: TGTGCCAGCAGTTCACCGGGACAGGGGGAAGGAACGCAGTATTTT.

The chain carries TRBV11-2 and TRBJ1-1; D perhaps matches TRBD1 (5 bases). The V end was cut by 0 bases, the J end by 7 bases, with 9 bases between. Germline assignment: CDR1 SGHAT and CDR2 FQNNGV. CDR3 length: 13 residues. The CDR3 nucleotides are TGTGCCAGCAGCTTAGATGTGGGGGGTGAAGCTTTCTTT. This translates into CASSLDVGGEAFF.

V usage is TRBV11-2 and J usage is TRBJ2-5; 8 bases match TRBD2. This CDR3 spans 18 amino acids. Germline CDR1 SGHAT, CDR2 FQNNGV. Losses at the gene ends were 2 bases for V and 2 bases for J; bases not matched to a gene: 13. The CDR3 nucleotides read TGTGCCAGCAGCTTACGAGGGTGGCGGGGGGCCAATCAAGAGACCCAGTACTTC. Its translation: CASSLRGWRGANQETQYF.

This clonotype was counted many times. J is TRBJ2-1 and V is TRBV27, with 13 bases aligning to TRBD2. V lost 5 bases to trimming and J lost 9 bases; unmatched junction nucleotides: 10. The CDR3 is made up of 16 amino acids. Germline V gene sequence: CDR1 MNHEY, CDR2 SMNVEV (reference sequence). The CDR3: CASSESGTSGTVEQFF. The CDR3 DNA follows: TGTGCCAGCAGTGAATCCGGGACTAGCGGGACAGTTGAGCAGTTCTTC.

This clonotype has just a few counts. The chain employs TRBV12-3 or TRBV12-4 and TRBJ1-1; 7 positions agree with TRBD1. The CDR3 runs 14 residues. Trimming at V came to 3 bases and at J to 6 bases, leaving 7 bases not matched to a gene. CDR3 DNA: TGTGCCAGCAGTTTGGTACAGGGGATACCTGAAGCTTTCTTT. Its protein product is CASSLVQGIPEAFF.

This clonotype was seen many times. The junction departs from germline at one end; a sequencing error may be responsible. CDR3 in DNA: TGCAGTGCTTCCGGGACAGGGCTAGGTTTT. Protein: CSASGTGLGF. V gene TRBV20-1 combines with J gene TRBJ1-1; 9 bases are shared with TRBD1. Germline CDR1 is DFQATT and CDR2 is SNEGSKA (reference sequence). The CDR3 has 10 amino acids.

The genes are TRBV7-6 and TRBJ2-5; D may be TRBD2 (6 bases). Per germline, CDR1 SGHVS and CDR2 FNYEAQ. V was trimmed by 0 bases and J by 5 bases, leaving 13 bases between them. The CDR3 length is 15 residues. CDR3 DNA sequence: TGTGCCAGCAGCTTAGCGCCGGGGGTGGGGGAGACCCAGTACTTC. It encodes CASSLAPGVGETQYF. Full variable domain (rest looked up from reference TRBV7-6 and TRBJ2-5): GAGVSQSPRYKVTKRGQDVALRCDPISGHVSLYWYRQALGQGPEFLTYFNYEAQQDKSGLPNDRFSAERPEGSISTLTIQRTEQRDSAMYRCASSLAPGVGETQYFGPGTRLLVL.

The chain recombines TRBV20-1 with TRBJ2-7; TRBD1 or TRBD2 may be the D gene (5 bases each). The V end lost 3 bases, the J end lost 0 bases, and 12 bases lay between the germline ends. Per germline, CDR1 DFQATT and CDR2 SNEGSKA (reference sequence). The CDR3 is made up of 14 amino acids. CDR3 amino acids: CSARGEGVSYEQYF. The CDR3 nucleotides read TGCAGTGCTAGGGGGGAAGGGGTCTCCTACGAGCAGTACTTC.